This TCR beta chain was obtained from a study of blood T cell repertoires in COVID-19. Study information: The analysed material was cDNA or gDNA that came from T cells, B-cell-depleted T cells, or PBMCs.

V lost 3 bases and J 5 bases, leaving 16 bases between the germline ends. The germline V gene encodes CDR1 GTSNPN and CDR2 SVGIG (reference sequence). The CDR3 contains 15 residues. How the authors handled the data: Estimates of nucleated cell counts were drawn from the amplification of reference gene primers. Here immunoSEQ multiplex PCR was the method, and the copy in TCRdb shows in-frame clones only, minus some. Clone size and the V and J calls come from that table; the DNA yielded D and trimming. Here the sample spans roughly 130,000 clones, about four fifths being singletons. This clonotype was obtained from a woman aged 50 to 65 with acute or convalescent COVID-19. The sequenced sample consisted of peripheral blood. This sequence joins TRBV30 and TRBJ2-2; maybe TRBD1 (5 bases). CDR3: CAWSPPGKGTGELFF. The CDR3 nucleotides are TGTGCCTGGAGCCCCCCAGGGAAAGGTACCGGGGAGCTGTTTTTT.